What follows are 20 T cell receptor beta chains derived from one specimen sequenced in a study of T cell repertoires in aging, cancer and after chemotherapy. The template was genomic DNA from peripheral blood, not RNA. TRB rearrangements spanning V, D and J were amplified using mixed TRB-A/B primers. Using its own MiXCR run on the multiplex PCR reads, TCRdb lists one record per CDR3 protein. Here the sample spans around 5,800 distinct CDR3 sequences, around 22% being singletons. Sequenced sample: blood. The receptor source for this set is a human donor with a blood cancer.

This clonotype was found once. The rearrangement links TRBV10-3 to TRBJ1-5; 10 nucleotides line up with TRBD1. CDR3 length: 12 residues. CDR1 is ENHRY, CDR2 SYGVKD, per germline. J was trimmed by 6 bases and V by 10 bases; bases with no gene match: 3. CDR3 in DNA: TGTGCCACCGGACAGGGGGGTCAGCCCCAGCATTTT. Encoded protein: CATGQGGQPQHF.

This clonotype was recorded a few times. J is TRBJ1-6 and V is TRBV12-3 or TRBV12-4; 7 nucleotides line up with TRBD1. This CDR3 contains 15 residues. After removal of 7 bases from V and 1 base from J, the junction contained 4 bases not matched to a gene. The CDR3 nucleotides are TGTGCCAGCACCCGGGACAGATCCTATAATTCACCCCTCCACTTT. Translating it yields CASTRDRSYNSPLHF.

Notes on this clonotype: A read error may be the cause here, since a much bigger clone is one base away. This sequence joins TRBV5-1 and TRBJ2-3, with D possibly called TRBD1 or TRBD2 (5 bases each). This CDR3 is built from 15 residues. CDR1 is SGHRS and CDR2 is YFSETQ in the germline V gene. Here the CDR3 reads CVSSSRDGSTDTQYF. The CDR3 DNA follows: TGTGTCAGCAGCTCCCGGGACGGGAGCACAGATACGCAGTATTTT.

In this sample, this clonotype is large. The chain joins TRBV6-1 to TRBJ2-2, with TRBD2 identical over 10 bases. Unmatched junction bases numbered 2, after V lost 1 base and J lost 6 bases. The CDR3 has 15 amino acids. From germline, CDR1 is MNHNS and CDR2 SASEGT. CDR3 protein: CASSEGLAGAGELFF. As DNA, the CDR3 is TGTGCCAGCAGTGAAGGGCTAGCGGGGGCCGGGGAGCTGTTTTTT.

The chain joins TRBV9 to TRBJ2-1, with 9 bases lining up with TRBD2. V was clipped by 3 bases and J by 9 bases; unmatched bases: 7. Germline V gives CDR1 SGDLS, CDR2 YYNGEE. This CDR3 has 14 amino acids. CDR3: CASSGLAGVGEQFF. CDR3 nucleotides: TGTGCCAGCAGCGGCTTAGCGGGAGTCGGTGAGCAGTTCTTC.

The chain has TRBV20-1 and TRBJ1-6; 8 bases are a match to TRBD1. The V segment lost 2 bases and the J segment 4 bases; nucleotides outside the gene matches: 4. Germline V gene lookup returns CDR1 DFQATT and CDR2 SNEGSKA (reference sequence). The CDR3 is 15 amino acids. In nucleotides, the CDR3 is TGCAGTGCTAGACGACAGGGGTTATATAATTCACCCCTCCACTTT. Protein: CSARRQGLYNSPLHF.

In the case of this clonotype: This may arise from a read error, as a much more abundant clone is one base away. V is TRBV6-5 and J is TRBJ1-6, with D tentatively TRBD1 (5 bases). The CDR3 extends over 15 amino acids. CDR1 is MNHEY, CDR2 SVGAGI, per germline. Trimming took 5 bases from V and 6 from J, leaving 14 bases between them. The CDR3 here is CASSEEWGSNSPLHF. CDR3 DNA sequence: TGTGCCAGCAGTGAAGAGTGGGGGAGTAATTCACCCCTCCACTTT.

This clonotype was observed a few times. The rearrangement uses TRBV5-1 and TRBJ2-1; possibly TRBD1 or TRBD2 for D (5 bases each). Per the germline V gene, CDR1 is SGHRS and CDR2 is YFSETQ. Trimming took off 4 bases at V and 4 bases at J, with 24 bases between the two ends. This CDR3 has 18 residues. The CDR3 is CASSPSPPGRTSYNEQFF. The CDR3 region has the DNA TGCGCCAGCAGCCCGTCCCCCCCGGGGCGAACTTCGTACAATGAGCAGTTCTTC. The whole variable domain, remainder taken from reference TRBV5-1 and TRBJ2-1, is KAGVTQTPRYLIKTRGQQVTLSCSPISGHRSVSWYQQTPGQGLQFLFEYFSETQRNKGNFPGRFSGRQFSNSRSEMNVSTLELGDSALYLCASSPSPPGRTSYNEQFFGPGTRLTVL.

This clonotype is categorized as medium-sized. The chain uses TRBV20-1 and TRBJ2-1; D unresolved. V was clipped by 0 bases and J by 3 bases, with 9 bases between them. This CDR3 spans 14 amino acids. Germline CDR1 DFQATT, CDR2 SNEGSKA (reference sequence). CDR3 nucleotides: TGCAGTGCTAGAGAAACGGCGATCTACAATGAGCAGTTCTTC. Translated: CSARETAIYNEQFF.

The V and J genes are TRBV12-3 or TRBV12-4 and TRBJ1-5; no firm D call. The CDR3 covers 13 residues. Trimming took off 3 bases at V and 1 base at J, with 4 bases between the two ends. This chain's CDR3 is CASSFASNQPQHF. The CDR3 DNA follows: TGTGCCAGCAGTTTCGCCAGCAATCAGCCCCAGCATTTT.

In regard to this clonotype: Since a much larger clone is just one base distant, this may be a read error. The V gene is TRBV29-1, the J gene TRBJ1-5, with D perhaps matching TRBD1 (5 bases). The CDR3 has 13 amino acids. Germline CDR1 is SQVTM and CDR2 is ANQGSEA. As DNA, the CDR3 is TGCAGCGTTGTGGACAAATGGGATCAGACCCAGCATTTT. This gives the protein CSVVDKWDQTQHF.

CDR3 nucleotide sequence: TGTGCCAGCAGCCCCTTCGACAGGTACAATGAGCAGTTCTTC. This encodes CASSPFDRYNEQFF. V is TRBV7-2 and J is TRBJ2-1, with D possibly being TRBD1 (6 bases). Trimming removed 5 bases at V and 4 bases at J, with 12 bases between. Germline CDR1 reads SGHTA; CDR2 reads FQGNSA. This CDR3 region has 14 residues.

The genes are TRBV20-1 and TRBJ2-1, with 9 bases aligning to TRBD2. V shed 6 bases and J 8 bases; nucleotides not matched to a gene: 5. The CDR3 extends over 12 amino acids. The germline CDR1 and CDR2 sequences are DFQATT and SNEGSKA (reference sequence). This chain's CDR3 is CSARTSDHEQFF. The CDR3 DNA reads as TGCAGTGCCAGGACTAGCGACCATGAGCAGTTCTTC.

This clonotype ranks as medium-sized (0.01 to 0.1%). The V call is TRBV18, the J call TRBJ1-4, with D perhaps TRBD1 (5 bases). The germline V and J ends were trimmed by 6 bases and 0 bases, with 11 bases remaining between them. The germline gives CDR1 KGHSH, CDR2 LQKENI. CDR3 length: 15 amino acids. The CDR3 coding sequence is TGTGCCAGCTCGTTCGGGGCAGCAACTAATGAAAAACTGTTTTTT. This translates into CASSFGAATNEKLFF.

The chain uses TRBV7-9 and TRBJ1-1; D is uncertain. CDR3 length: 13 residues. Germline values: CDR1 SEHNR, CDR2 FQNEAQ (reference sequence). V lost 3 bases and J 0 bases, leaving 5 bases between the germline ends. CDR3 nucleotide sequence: TGTGCCAGCAGCTTTATGCTGAACACTGAAGCTTTCTTT. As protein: CASSFMLNTEAFF.

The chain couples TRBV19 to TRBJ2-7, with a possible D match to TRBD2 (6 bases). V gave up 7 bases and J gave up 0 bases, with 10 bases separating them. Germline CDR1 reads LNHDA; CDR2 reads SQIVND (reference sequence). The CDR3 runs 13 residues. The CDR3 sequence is CASKGTYSYEQYF. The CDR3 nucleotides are TGTGCCAGTAAAGGGACTTACTCCTACGAGCAGTACTTC.

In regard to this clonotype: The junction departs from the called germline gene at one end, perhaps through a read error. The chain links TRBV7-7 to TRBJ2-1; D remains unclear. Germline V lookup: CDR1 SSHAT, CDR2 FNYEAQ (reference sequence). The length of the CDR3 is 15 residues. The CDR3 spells CASSLGYSSYNEQFF. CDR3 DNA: TGTGCCAGCAGTTTAGGGTATAGCTCCTACAATGAGCAGTTCTTC.

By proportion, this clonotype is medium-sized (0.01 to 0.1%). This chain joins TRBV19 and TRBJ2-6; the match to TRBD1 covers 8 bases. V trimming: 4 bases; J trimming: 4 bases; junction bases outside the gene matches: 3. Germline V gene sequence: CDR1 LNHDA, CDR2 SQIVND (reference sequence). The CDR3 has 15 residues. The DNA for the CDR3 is TGTGCCAGTAGTAAGGACAGGGCCGGGGCCAACGTCCTGACTTTC. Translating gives CASSKDRAGANVLTF.

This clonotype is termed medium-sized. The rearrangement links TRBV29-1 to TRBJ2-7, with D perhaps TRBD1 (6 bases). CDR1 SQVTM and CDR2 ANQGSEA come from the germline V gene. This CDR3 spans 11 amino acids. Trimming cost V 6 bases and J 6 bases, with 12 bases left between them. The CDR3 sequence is CSVRQDAEQYF. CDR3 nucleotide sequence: TGCAGCGTCCGACAGGACGCCGAGCAGTACTTC.

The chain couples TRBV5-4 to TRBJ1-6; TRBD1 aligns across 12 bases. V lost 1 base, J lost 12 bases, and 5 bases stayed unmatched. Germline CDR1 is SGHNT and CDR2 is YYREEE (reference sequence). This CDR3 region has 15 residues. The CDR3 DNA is TGTGCCAGCAGCTTGCGGGGACAGGGGGCCCGACCCCTCCACTTT. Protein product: CASSLRGQGARPLHF.